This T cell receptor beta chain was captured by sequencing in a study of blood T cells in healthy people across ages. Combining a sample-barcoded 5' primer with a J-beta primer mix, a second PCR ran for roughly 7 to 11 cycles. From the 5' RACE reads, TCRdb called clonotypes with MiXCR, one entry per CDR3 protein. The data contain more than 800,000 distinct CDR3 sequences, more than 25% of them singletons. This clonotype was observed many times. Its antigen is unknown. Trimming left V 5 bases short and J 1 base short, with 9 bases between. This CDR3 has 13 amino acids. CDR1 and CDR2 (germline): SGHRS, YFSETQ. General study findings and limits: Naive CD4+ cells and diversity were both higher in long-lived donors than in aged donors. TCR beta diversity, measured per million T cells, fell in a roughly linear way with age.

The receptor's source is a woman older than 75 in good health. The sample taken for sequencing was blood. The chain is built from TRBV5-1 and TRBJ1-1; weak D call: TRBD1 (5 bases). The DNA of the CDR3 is TGCGCCAGCAGGGATCAGGGGAACACTGAAGCTTTCTTT. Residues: CASRDQGNTEAFF.